This T cell receptor (beta chain) was sequenced for a study of T-cell reconstitution after alpha-beta-depleted transplantation in children. Points on this clonotype: Its antigen is still unknown. A read error is possible here, since a much larger clone lies one base away. The conserved final phenylalanine or tryptophan is absent from the CDR3, which likely points to a read error.

This sample's TCRbeta library carried unique molecular identifier barcodes. TCRdb reprocessed the PCR reads via MiXCR and lists one record per CDR3 protein. Among some 200,000 distinct CDR3 sequences listed, 7% to 9% were seen once. The CDR3 has 15 amino acids. V was trimmed by 4 bases and J by 0 bases, leaving 13 bases between them. The germline gives CDR1 ENHRY, CDR2 SYGVKD. Findings and limits, study-wide: From surviving recipient T cells and thymic progenitors came the high day-60 TCRbeta diversity observed in some patients.

The sequencing here drew on PBMCs, mostly from graft donor cells, taken 360 days after TCRalphabeta/CD19-depleted stem cell transplant. V gene TRBV10-3 combines with J gene TRBJ2-7; unclear D gene. This receptor was identified in a male patient between 2 and 15 years old who had a stem cell transplant for acute myeloid leukemia, so the T cells may come from the graft donor. CDR3 bases: TGTGCCATCAGTGGCGGCAGGCCCATCTCCTACGAGCAGTACTAC. This translates into CAISGGRPISYEQYY.